Each of the 26 T cell receptor beta chains below was sequenced from the same sample in a study of Graves' ophthalmopathy and Graves' hyperthyroidism. Amplification targeted the TCR beta CDR3 regions, with RNA transcripts as the source material. HTBI primers were used in a first-round RT-PCR, which preceded a second-round multiplex PCR. TCRdb used MiXCR to reprocess the multiplex PCR reads, holding one entry per CDR3 protein. The sample has a few hundred thousand distinct CDR3 sequences; about 18% are singletons. Sequencing used peripheral blood. Receptors were obtained from an adult woman with stable Graves' hyperthyroidism.

This clonotype was counted at least ten times. The gene calls are TRBV6-2 or TRBV6-3 and TRBJ2-7; 8 bases map to TRBD1. The length of the CDR3 is 15 residues. Germline values: CDR1 MNHEY, CDR2 SVGEGT. V gave up 6 bases and J gave up 7 bases; unmatched junction bases: 14. CDR3 nucleotides: TGTGCCAGCAGAAGGACCGGGACAGGACTACGGGAGCAGTACTTC. This translates into CASRRTGTGLREQYF.

The chain has TRBV27 and TRBJ2-6; a weak D match, TRBD2 (6 bases). The CDR3 covers 17 residues. V lost 3 bases to trimming and J lost 0 bases, with 12 bases between them. Germline assignment: CDR1 MNHEY and CDR2 SMNVEV (reference sequence). Here the CDR3 DNA reads TGTGCCAGCAGTTTCGGGGGATTGGGCTCTGGGGCCAACGTCCTGACTTTC. Encoded protein: CASSFGGLGSGANVLTF. Drawing the rest from reference TRBV27 and TRBJ2-6, the complete variable domain is EAQVTQNPRYLITVTGKKLTVTCSQNMNHEYMSWYRQDPGLGLRQIYYSMNVEVTDKGDVPEGYKVSRKEKRNFPLILESPSPNQTSLYFCASSFGGLGSGANVLTFGAGSRLTVL.

The chain couples TRBV12-3 or TRBV12-4 to TRBJ2-5; TRBD2 might be the D (6 bases). Trimming removed 6 bases from V and 5 bases from J, with 19 bases in between. The length of the CDR3 is 15 residues. The CDR3 sequence: CASRALAARAETQYF. The DNA for the CDR3 is TGTGCCAGCAGAGCCTTAGCGGCGCGCGCGGAGACCCAGTACTTC.

The table lists this clonotype with many counts. This chain uses TRBV5-1 with TRBJ2-7, with D perhaps TRBD1 (6 bases). V lost 4 bases and J lost 7, with 18 bases in between. The CDR3 consists of 14 residues. Germline-derived CDR1 and CDR2 are SGHRS and YFSETQ. This chain's CDR3 is CASSVTGPAGEQYF. DNA for the CDR3: TGCGCCAGCAGCGTTACAGGGCCAGCAGGGGAGCAGTACTTC. Full variable domain (missing parts from reference TRBV5-1 and TRBJ2-7): KAGVTQTPRYLIKTRGQQVTLSCSPISGHRSVSWYQQTPGQGLQFLFEYFSETQRNKGNFPGRFSGRQFSNSRSEMNVSTLELGDSALYLCASSVTGPAGEQYFGPGTRLTVT.

This clonotype showed up many times. This chain connects TRBV19 to TRBJ2-2; 8 bases align to TRBD1. V dropped 5 bases and J dropped 6; count of bases not matched to a gene: 8. From germline, CDR1 is LNHDA and CDR2 SQIVND (reference sequence). The CDR3 length is 15 residues. CDR3 coding DNA: TGTGCCAGTAGTCAACCGGGACAGGCTTCCGGGGAGCTGTTTTTT. Its protein product is CASSQPGQASGELFF.

This clonotype occurred a few times. The chain is built from TRBV28 and TRBJ2-5, with TRBD1 matching over 11 bases. The CDR3 has 13 amino acids. The V and J ends lost 5 bases and 13 bases, in that order; junction bases with no gene match: 9. Germline lookup yields CDR1 MDHEN and CDR2 SYDVKM. The CDR3 reads CASSPQDRGRWYF. CDR3 coding DNA: TGTGCCAGCAGTCCCCAGGACAGGGGGCGGTGGTACTTC. Full variable domain (rest looked up from reference TRBV28 and TRBJ2-5): DVKVTQSSRYLVKRTGEKVFLECVQDMDHENMFWYRQDPGLGLRLIYFSYDVKMKEKGDIPEGYSVSREKKERFSLILESASTNQTSMYLCASSPQDRGRWYFGPGTRLLVL.

In the case of this clonotype: Since a much larger clone is just one base distant, this may be a read error. This chain joins TRBV3-1 and TRBJ2-5; D is tentatively TRBD1 or TRBD2 (5 bases each). The CDR3 consists of 15 residues. Germline assignment: CDR1 LGHDT and CDR2 YNNKEL (reference sequence). The CDR3 DNA follows: TGTGCCAGCCGCCAGGGAGTTCCTGGACTGGGGACCCAGTACTTC. As protein: CASRQGVPGLGTQYF.

This clonotype has a count of ten or more. The chain links TRBV12-3 or TRBV12-4 to TRBJ1-2; no definite D call. The CDR3 extends over 12 amino acids. V gave up 1 base and J gave up 10 bases, with 10 bases separating them. The CDR3 DNA reads TGTGCCAGCAGTTTAGGTTGGCGATCCTACACCTTC. Its protein product is CASSLGWRSYTF.

This clonotype was observed many times. The chain couples TRBV24-1 to TRBJ2-2, with 8 bases identical to TRBD1. V shed 5 bases, J shed 5 bases, and the junction held 3 bases outside the gene matches. Germline V gene lookup returns CDR1 KGHDR and CDR2 SFDVKD. The CDR3 runs to 14 residues. The CDR3 coding sequence is TGTGCCACCAGTGGACAGGGGATAACCGGGGAGCTGTTTTTT. Residues: CATSGQGITGELFF.

This chain links TRBV5-1 with TRBJ2-3; D is uncertain. V was cut by 0 bases and J by 6 bases, with 11 bases left in between. CDR3 length equals 14 residues. Germline assignment: CDR1 SGHRS and CDR2 YFSETQ. CDR3 loop: CASSLAQVEDTQYF. The CDR3 coding sequence is TGCGCCAGCAGCTTGGCTCAGGTTGAGGATACGCAGTATTTT.

V is TRBV28 and J is TRBJ1-5; D ambiguous. V lost 5 bases and J 1 base, leaving 15 bases between the germline ends. There are 16 residues in the CDR3. Germline CDR1 is MDHEN and CDR2 is SYDVKM. CDR3 region: CASSPPRDQSNQPQHF. The CDR3 DNA is TGTGCCAGCAGTCCACCTCGGGATCAGAGCAATCAGCCCCAGCATTTT.

The table lists this clonotype with many counts. The chain joins TRBV3-1 to TRBJ2-5, with a weak D call TRBD1 (5 bases). CDR1 is LGHDT and CDR2 is YNNKEL in the germline V gene (reference sequence). The CDR3 consists of 14 residues. V lost 2 bases and J lost 5, with 12 bases in between. The CDR3 is CASSQSQGVETQYF. DNA of the CDR3: TGTGCCAGCAGCCAATCGCAGGGCGTGGAGACCCAGTACTTC.

This clonotype was observed many times. The rearrangement uses TRBV12-3 or TRBV12-4 and TRBJ2-7, with TRBD2 matching over 13 bases. CDR3 length: 15 residues. The junction had 7 bases not matched to a gene; V was cut back by 4 bases and J by 7 bases. CDR3 residues: CASSWGLAGLDEQYF. The CDR3 coding sequence is TGTGCCAGCAGTTGGGGACTAGCGGGATTGGATGAGCAGTACTTC.

This clonotype was detected many times. This chain connects TRBV2 to TRBJ1-5, with 9 bases aligning to TRBD1. V was clipped by 6 bases and J by 9 bases; unmatched bases: 9. The CDR3 spans 14 residues. CDR1 is SNHLY, CDR2 FYNNEI, per germline. The CDR3 is CASRTGTGYWPQHF. The CDR3 nucleotides read TGTGCCAGCAGAACCGGGACAGGGTATTGGCCCCAGCATTTT.

This clonotype occurred many times. This rearrangement joins TRBV30 to TRBJ1-5, with 12 bases fitting TRBD1. Germline V gives CDR1 GTSNPN, CDR2 SVGIG (reference sequence). The length of the CDR3 is 17 residues. Trimming cost V 3 bases and J 0 bases; bases outside gene matches: 6. This CDR3 is CAWSRDRGRDSNQPQHF. The CDR3 DNA is TGTGCCTGGAGCCGGGACAGGGGGCGTGATAGCAATCAGCCCCAGCATTTT.

This clonotype was seen just once. The chain uses TRBV12-3 or TRBV12-4 and TRBJ2-7, with TRBD1 as a possible D gene (5 bases). Between the trimmed V and J ends, which lost 6 bases and 3 bases, there was a span of 12 bases. The CDR3 spans 13 residues. CDR3 DNA sequence: TGTGCCAGCAGCCCGGTAGGGGACTACGAGCAGTACTTC. It yields the protein CASSPVGDYEQYF.

The chain couples TRBV20-1 to TRBJ1-6, with TRBD1 matching 9 bases. The CDR3 spans 15 residues. In germline, CDR1 is DFQATT, CDR2 SNEGSKA (reference sequence). Trimming took 3 bases from V and 8 from J; bases not matched to a gene: 8. CDR3 sequence: CSARVQGASYSPLHF. In DNA form, the CDR3 reads TGCAGTGCTAGGGTACAGGGGGCAAGTTATTCACCCCTCCACTTT.

This clonotype showed up many times. J is TRBJ2-2 and V is TRBV20-1; D is possibly TRBD1 (5 bases). Germline CDR1 DFQATT, CDR2 SNEGSKA (reference sequence). V dropped 0 bases and J dropped 6 bases, with 14 bases sitting between them. This CDR3 region has 15 residues. The CDR3 protein is CSARDAQGYAGELFF. The CDR3 nucleotides read TGCAGTGCTAGAGATGCCCAGGGCTATGCCGGGGAGCTGTTTTTT.

This clonotype was seen repeatedly, ten times or more. The rearrangement joins TRBV27 to TRBJ1-2; 7 bases agree with TRBD1. V shed 8 bases, J shed 8 bases, and the junction held 14 bases outside the gene matches. Germline CDR1 and CDR2: MNHEY and SMNVEV (reference sequence). The CDR3 has 14 amino acids. In nucleotides, the CDR3 is TGTGCCAGCTCCTGGAACGGAGGGGGCTTGGGCTACACCTTC. Translation gives CASSWNGGGLGYTF.

This clonotype was counted many times. This rearrangement joins TRBV29-1 to TRBJ2-7, with 10 bases aligning to TRBD2. Germline CDR1 reads SQVTM; CDR2 reads ANQGSEA. V lost 6 bases and J lost 0; bases outside the gene matches: 2. The CDR3 is made up of 13 amino acids. The CDR3 protein is CSVTSGLSYEQYF. As DNA, the CDR3 is TGCAGCGTGACTAGCGGGCTCTCCTACGAGCAGTACTTC.

This clonotype occurred many times. This chain links TRBV4-3 with TRBJ2-7; 8 bases are a match to TRBD2. The V gene's germline CDR1 is LGHNA and CDR2 YSLEER. V lost 3 bases, J lost 3 bases, and 7 bases stayed unmatched. This CDR3 contains 15 residues. The CDR3 DNA sequence: TGCGCCAGCAGCCAGGCGACTAGCGCCGACTACGAGCAGTACTTC. Protein sequence: CASSQATSADYEQYF.

This clonotype was seen repeatedly, ten times or more. The CDR3 here is CASSQVPDPDYGYTF. CDR3 DNA: TGCGCCAGCAGCCAGGTTCCTGACCCTGACTATGGCTACACCTTC. V and J are TRBV4-1 and TRBJ1-2; D ambiguous. Germline V lookup: CDR1 MGHRA, CDR2 YSYEKL. This CDR3 has 15 amino acids. Trimming stripped 3 bases from V and 3 bases from J, with 14 bases between.

In its sample, this clonotype was seen many times. The V call is TRBV6-5, the J call TRBJ1-1, with 7 bases fitting TRBD1. V lost 6 bases and J lost 6; bases outside the gene matches: 13. Germline V CDR1 and CDR2: MNHEY, SVGAGI. The CDR3 has 15 amino acids. DNA of the CDR3: TGTGCCAGCAGCACAGGGGACGCAGGTTTAGCTGAAGCTTTCTTT. Translating it yields CASSTGDAGLAEAFF.

The table lists this clonotype with many counts. The chain uses TRBV19 and TRBJ1-5, with 8 bases identical to TRBD1. Germline V gene sequence: CDR1 LNHDA, CDR2 SQIVND (reference sequence). The CDR3 length is 16 residues. Germline trimming cut 3 bases from V and 0 bases from J; bases unmatched to any gene: 4. The CDR3 DNA reads TGTGCCAGTAGTATGGGACAGGTCTATAGCAATCAGCCCCAGCATTTT. It codes for CASSMGQVYSNQPQHF.

This clonotype was recorded at least ten times. The CDR3 region is CASSKDYLEAFF. The CDR3 nucleotides are TGTGCCAGCAGTAAGGACTATCTTGAAGCTTTCTTT. J is TRBJ1-1 and V is TRBV2; D not certain. The CDR3 is made up of 12 amino acids. Germline assignment: CDR1 SNHLY and CDR2 FYNNEI. Trimming took 5 bases from V and 7 from J, leaving 11 bases between them.

This clonotype was detected a few times. The rearrangement uses TRBV15 and TRBJ2-1, with D perhaps TRBD2 (5 bases). Per the germline V gene, CDR1 is LNHNV and CDR2 is YYDKDF (reference sequence). This CDR3 comprises 13 residues. V shed 0 bases and J shed 9 bases, with 9 bases lying between them. CDR3 nucleotide sequence: TGTGCCACCAGCAGAGATTATGCGGGTGAGCAGTTCTTC. Its translation: CATSRDYAGEQFF.